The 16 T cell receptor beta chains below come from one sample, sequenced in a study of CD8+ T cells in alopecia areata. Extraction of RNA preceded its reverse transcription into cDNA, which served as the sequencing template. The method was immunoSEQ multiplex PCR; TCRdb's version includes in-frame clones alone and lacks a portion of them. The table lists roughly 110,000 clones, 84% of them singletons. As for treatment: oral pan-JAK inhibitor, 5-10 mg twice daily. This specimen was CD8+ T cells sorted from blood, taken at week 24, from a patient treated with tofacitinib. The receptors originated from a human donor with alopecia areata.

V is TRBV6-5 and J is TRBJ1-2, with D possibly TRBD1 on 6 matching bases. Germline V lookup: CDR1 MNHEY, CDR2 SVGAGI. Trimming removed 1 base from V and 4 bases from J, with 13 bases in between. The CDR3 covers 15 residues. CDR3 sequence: CASSYLTGLRYGYTF. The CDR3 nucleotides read TGTGCCAGCAGTTACTTAACAGGGCTCCGCTATGGCTACACCTTC.

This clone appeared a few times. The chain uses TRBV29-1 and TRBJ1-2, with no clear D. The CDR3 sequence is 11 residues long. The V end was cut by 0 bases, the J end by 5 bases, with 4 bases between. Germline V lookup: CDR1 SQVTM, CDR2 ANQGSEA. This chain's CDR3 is CSVEDPYGYTF. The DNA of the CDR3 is TGCAGCGTTGAAGATCCATATGGCTACACCTTC.

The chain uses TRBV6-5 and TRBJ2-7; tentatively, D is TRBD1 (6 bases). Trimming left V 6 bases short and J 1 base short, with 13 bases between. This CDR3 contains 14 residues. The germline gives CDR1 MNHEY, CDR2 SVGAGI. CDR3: CASSETTGSYEQYF. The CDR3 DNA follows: TGTGCCAGCAGCGAGACTACAGGGTCCTACGAGCAGTACTTC.

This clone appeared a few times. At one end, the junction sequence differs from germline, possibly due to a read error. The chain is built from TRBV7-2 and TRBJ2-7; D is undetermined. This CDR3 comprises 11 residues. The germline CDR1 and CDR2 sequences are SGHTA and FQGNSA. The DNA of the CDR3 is TGTGCCAGCAGCTACTCCAACGAGCAGTACTTC. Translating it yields CASSYSNEQYF.

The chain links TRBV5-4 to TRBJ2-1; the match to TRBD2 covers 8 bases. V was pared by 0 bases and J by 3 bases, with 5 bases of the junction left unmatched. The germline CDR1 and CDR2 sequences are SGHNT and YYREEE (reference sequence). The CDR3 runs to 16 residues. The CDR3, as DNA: TGTGCCAGCAGCTTGGACCGGGGGGGAAGCTACAATGAGCAGTTCTTC. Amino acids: CASSLDRGGSYNEQFF. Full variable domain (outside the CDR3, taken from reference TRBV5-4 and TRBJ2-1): ETGVTQSPTHLIKTRGQQVTLRCSSQSGHNTVSWYQQALGQGPQFIFQYYREEENGRGNFPPRFSGLQFPNYSSELNVNALELDDSALYLCASSLDRGGSYNEQFFGPGTRLTVL.

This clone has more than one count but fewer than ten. The DNA for the CDR3 is TGCGCCAGCAGCCAAGAACACAGGGGGGCAACCAATCAGCCCCAGCATTTT. Encoded protein: CASSQEHRGATNQPQHF. The chain combines TRBV4-1 with TRBJ1-5, with 8 nucleotides matching TRBD1. V shed 0 bases, J shed 3 bases, and the junction held 7 bases outside the gene matches. Germline V lookup: CDR1 MGHRA, CDR2 YSYEKL. CDR3 size: 17 residues.

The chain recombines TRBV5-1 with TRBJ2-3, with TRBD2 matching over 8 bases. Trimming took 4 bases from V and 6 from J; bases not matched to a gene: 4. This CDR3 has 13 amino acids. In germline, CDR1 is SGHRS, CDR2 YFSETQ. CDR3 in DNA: TGCGCCAGCAGCCCCGGACTAGCCGATACGCAGTATTTT. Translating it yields CASSPGLADTQYF.

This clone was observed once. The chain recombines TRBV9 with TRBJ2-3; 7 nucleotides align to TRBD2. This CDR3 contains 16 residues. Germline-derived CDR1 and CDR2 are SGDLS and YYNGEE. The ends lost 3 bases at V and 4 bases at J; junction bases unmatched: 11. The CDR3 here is CASSAAGRASADTQYF. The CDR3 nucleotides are TGTGCCAGCAGCGCAGCTGGGAGGGCGAGTGCAGATACGCAGTATTTT.

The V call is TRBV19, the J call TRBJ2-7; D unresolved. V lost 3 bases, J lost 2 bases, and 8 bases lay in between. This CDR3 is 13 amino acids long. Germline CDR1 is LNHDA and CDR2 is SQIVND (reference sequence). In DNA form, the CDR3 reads TGTGCCAGTAGTATCAGTAACGCCTACGAGCAGTACTTC. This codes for CASSISNAYEQYF.

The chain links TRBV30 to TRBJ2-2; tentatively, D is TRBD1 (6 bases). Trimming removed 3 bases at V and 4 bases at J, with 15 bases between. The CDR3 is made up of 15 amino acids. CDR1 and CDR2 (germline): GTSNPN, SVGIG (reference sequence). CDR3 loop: CAWSDGTQGTGELFF. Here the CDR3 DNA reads TGTGCCTGGAGCGATGGGACACAGGGCACCGGGGAGCTGTTTTTT.

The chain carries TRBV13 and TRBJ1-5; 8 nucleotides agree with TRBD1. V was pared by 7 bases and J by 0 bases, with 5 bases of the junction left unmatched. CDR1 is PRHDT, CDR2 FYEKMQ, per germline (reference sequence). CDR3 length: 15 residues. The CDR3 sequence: CASTWTGISNQPQHF. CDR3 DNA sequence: TGTGCCAGCACCTGGACAGGGATTAGCAATCAGCCCCAGCATTTT.

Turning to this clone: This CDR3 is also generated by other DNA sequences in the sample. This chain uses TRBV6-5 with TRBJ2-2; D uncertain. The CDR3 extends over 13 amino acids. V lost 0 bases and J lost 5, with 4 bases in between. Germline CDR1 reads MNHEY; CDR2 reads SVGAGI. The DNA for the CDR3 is TGTGCCAGCAGTTACTCAGGGACCGGGGAGCTGTTTTTT. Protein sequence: CASSYSGTGELFF.

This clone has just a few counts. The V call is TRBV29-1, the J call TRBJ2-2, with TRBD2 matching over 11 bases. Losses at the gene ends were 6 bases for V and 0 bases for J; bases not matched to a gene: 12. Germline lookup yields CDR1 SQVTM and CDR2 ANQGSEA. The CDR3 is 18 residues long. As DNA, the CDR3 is TGCAGCGTCCTAACTAGTGAGACTAGCGGGGCGAACACCGGGGAGCTGTTTTTT. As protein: CSVLTSETSGANTGELFF.

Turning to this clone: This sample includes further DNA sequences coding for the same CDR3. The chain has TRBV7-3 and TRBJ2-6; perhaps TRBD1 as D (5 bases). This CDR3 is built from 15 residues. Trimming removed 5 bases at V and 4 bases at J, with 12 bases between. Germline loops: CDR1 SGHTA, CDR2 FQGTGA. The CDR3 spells CASSLTGTGANVLTF. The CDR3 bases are TGTGCCAGCAGCCTCACAGGAACAGGGGCCAACGTCCTGACTTTC.

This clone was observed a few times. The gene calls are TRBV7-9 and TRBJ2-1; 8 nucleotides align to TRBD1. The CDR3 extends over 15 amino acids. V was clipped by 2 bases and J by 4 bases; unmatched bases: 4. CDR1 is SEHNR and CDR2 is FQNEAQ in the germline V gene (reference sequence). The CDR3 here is CASSLLGQGYNEQFF. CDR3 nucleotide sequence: TGTGCCAGCAGCTTACTAGGACAGGGTTACAATGAGCAGTTCTTC.

The CDR3 nucleotides are TGTGCCAGCAGCTTAAGTGGGGGAGACGAAAAACTGTTTTTT. It encodes CASSLSGGDEKLFF. This chain links TRBV7-9 with TRBJ1-4, with D possibly matching TRBD1 (5 bases). From germline, CDR1 is SEHNR and CDR2 FQNEAQ (reference sequence). The length of the CDR3 is 14 residues. Trimming took off 2 bases at V and 8 bases at J, with 12 bases between the two ends.